This T cell receptor (beta chain) emerged from a study of T cells in Graves' hyperthyroidism and ophthalmopathy. The sample holds many counts of this clonotype. Amplification targeted TCR beta CDR3 regions from RNA transcripts. An initial round of RT-PCR targeting the TCR CDR3 relied on the HTBI primer set. TCRdb recomputed calls from the multiplex PCR reads with MiXCR, one row per CDR3 protein. This table holds hundreds of thousands of distinct CDR3 sequences, 15% to 19% found once. Germline lookup yields CDR1 LGHDT and CDR2 YNNKEL (reference sequence). V trimming: 5 bases; J trimming: 4 bases; junction bases outside the gene matches: 3. The CDR3 contains 14 residues.

Sequencing was performed on blood. This receptor was identified in a woman in her late teens or twenties with Graves' hyperthyroidism. This chain connects TRBV3-1 to TRBJ1-5, with TRBD1 matching 9 bases. In DNA, the CDR3 is TGTGCCAGCAGCTCCGGGACAGGGAATCAGCCCCAGCATTTT. As protein: CASSSGTGNQPQHF.